These T cell receptor beta chains were read from a single sample in a study of T-cell reconstitution after alpha-beta-depleted transplantation in children. TCRdb redid the calling of the PCR reads with MiXCR, one entry per CDR3 protein. The sample has a few hundred thousand distinct CDR3 sequences, around 9.7% seen once. The specimen comprised PBMCs from the stem cell graft donor, sampled from the stem cell graft. These receptors all come from a human donor who donated a stem cell graft to a child with SCID. The CDR3 runs from the conserved cysteine through the conserved F or W.

V: TRBV29-1; length: 12; CDR3: CSVEAGTDTQYF
V: TRBV15; length: 12; CDR3: CATSRDIREAFF
V: TRBV2; length: 15; CDR3: CASSPRYSSYNEQFF
V: TRBV7-9; length: 13; CDR3: CASGSELNTEAFF
V: TRBV20-1; length: 14; CDR3: CSASWGGTPYGYTF
V: TRBV27; length: 15; CDR3: CASSSRDGWNTEAFF
V: TRBV20-1; length: 13; CDR3: CSARGGLLETQYF
V: TRBV11-2; length: 13; CDR3: CASSWGFTGELFF
V: TRBV20-1; length: 12; CDR3: CSARQGAGELFF
V: TRBV24-1; length: 12; CDR3: CATRGDYNEQFF
V: TRBV29-1; length: 14; CDR3: CSVGLQGRGNEQFF
V: TRBV28; length: 14; CDR3: CASSLGRVFAELFF
V: TRBV4-1; length: 15; CDR3: CASSKREGTPYEQYF
V: TRBV20-1; length: 15; CDR3: CSARDPGSYQETQYF
V: TRBV15; length: 14; CDR3: CATTKGHSNTEAFF
V: TRBV7-6; length: 12; CDR3: CASSWILAQQYF
V: TRBV20-1; length: 13; CDR3: CSASVGAQETQYF
V: TRBV5-1; length: 14; CDR3: CASSLGAGVNEQFF
V: TRBV18; length: 14; CDR3: CASSPPGVTDTQYF
V: TRBV7-8; length: 13; CDR3: CASSLSTGNTIYF
V: TRBV4-2; length: 13; CDR3: CASSQGYGETQYF
V: TRBV7-9; length: 15; CDR3: CASSRQSGAGTEAFF
V: TRBV20-1; length: 13; CDR3: CSARVEGNEKLFF
V: TRBV20-1; length: 14; CDR3: CSARGGQGSYEQYF
V: TRBV7-2; length: 11; CDR3: CASSMNTEAFF
V: TRBV5-1; length: 15; CDR3: CASSLQGVGTDTQYF
V: TRBV7-2; length: 15; CDR3: CASSPEVGPNQPQHF
V: TRBV12-3/TRBV12-4; length: 14; CDR3: CASTRIAGNSPLHF
V: TRBV4-1; length: 16; CDR3: CASRLGGSSYNSPLHF
V: TRBV5-6; length: 14; CDR3: CARGLLAGDHEQFF
V: TRBV5-3; length: 15; CDR3: CASAPGDTYTGELFF